The 30 T cell receptor beta chains in this list originate from one sample, sequenced in a study of beta chain features in type 1 diabetes. The isolated RNA, all of it, was reverse transcribed, so expressed TCRB transcripts were what got sequenced. TCRdb's copy holds only in-frame clones and misses some; the assay was immunoSEQ multiplex PCR. Here the sample spans hundreds of thousands of clones, around 15% being singletons. Sequenced sample: central memory CD4+ T cells from blood. The receptor set was obtained from a man aged 25 to 45 in good health.

This clone was found many times. The chain combines TRBV2 with TRBJ2-7; D not certain. The CDR3 runs 14 residues. From germline, CDR1 is SNHLY and CDR2 FYNNEI. V was pared by 3 bases and J by 5 bases, with 14 bases between. The CDR3 nucleotides are TGTGCCAGCAGTGAGCGGCTACCCGGCGACGAGCAGTACGTC. Translating it yields CASSERLPGDEQYV.

The rearrangement links TRBV18 to TRBJ2-1; 10 bases line up with TRBD2. This CDR3 is built from 20 residues. V shed 2 bases and J 5 bases; nucleotides not matched to a gene: 18. The germline V gene has CDR1 KGHSH and CDR2 LQKENI. CDR3 coding DNA: TGTGCCAGCTCACCAAGGGCGCAGGCTCGAACTAGCGGGAACCACAATGAGCAGTTCTTC. This codes for CASSPRAQARTSGNHNEQFF. The full variable domain, its missing parts supplied by reference TRBV18 and TRBJ2-1, is NAGVMQNPRHLVRRRGQEARLRCSPMKGHSHVYWYRQLPEEGLKFMVYLQKENIIDESGMPKERFSAEFPKEGPSILRIQQVVRGDSAAYFCASSPRAQARTSGNHNEQFFGPGTRLTVL.

This clone occurred a few times. The rearrangement uses TRBV5-1 and TRBJ2-2; 10 bases are shared with TRBD2. V lost 4 bases to trimming and J lost 4 bases; unmatched junction nucleotides: 7. This CDR3 is built from 16 residues. Germline lookup yields CDR1 SGHRS and CDR2 YFSETQ. The CDR3 spells CASSPGLADSTGELFF. Written as DNA, the CDR3 is TGCGCCAGCAGCCCCGGACTAGCGGATTCCACCGGGGAGCTGTTTTTT.

The chain joins TRBV9 to TRBJ1-1; 9 bases are shared with TRBD1. The CDR3 contains 16 residues. V lost 2 bases, J lost 2 bases, and 7 bases stayed unmatched. CDR1 is SGDLS and CDR2 is YYNGEE in the germline V gene. CDR3 bases: TGTGCCAGCAGCGTCGGGACAGGGAATTTAAACACTGAAGCTTTCTTT. Translated, it gives CASSVGTGNLNTEAFF.

This chain connects TRBV18 to TRBJ2-7, with TRBD1 as a possible D gene (7 bases). The V end lost 2 bases, the J end lost 2 bases, and 10 bases lay between the germline ends. The CDR3 loop spans 14 amino acids. Germline CDR1 is KGHSH and CDR2 is LQKENI. This CDR3 reads CASSPSRGAYEQYF. The CDR3 region has the DNA TGTGCCAGCTCACCATCCAGGGGGGCCTACGAGCAGTACTTC. Variable domain in full (rest from reference TRBV18 and TRBJ2-7): NAGVMQNPRHLVRRRGQEARLRCSPMKGHSHVYWYRQLPEEGLKFMVYLQKENIIDESGMPKERFSAEFPKEGPSILRIQQVVRGDSAAYFCASSPSRGAYEQYFGPGTRLTVT.

This clone turned up a few times. This sequence joins TRBV4-1 and TRBJ1-1; 10 bases fit TRBD1. V dropped 0 bases and J dropped 12; count of bases not matched to a gene: 7. The germline V gene has CDR1 MGHRA and CDR2 YSYEKL. The CDR3 has 14 residues. The DNA for the CDR3 is TGCGCCAGCAGCCAAGACCGGACAGGGGGTGTGACTTTCTTT. Its translation is CASSQDRTGGVTFF.

This clone was seen ten or more times. CDR3: CASSLSLRGETQYF. The CDR3, as DNA: TGTGCCAGCAGCTTGAGTCTCCGGGGAGAGACCCAGTACTTC. V gene TRBV5-4 combines with J gene TRBJ2-5; D is perhaps TRBD2 (5 bases). The CDR3 runs 14 residues. With 1 base removed from V and 4 bases from J, the gap between germline ends came to 11 bases. CDR1 and CDR2 from the germline V gene are SGHNT and YYREEE (reference sequence).

The rearrangement joins TRBV4-1 to TRBJ2-4; no clear D gene. The CDR3 spans 15 residues. Per germline, CDR1 MGHRA and CDR2 YSYEKL. V was cut by 1 base and J by 0 bases, with 7 bases left in between. This CDR3 reads CASSQGLVAKNIQYF. As DNA, the CDR3 is TGCGCCAGCAGCCAAGGATTAGTAGCCAAAAACATTCAGTACTTC.

This clone occurred once. The genes are TRBV5-1 and TRBJ2-7, with 8 bases fitting TRBD2. Gene TRBJ2-1 matches the end of the DNA better, so the J call may be wrong. Looked up from germline, CDR1 is SGHRS and CDR2 is YFSETQ. This CDR3 spans 16 amino acids. The CDR3 DNA is TGCGCCAGCAGCTTGGTCTCCGGGACTAGAAGTAATGAGCAGTTCTTC. Its protein product is CASSLVSGTRSNEQFF.

This chain uses TRBV4-1 with TRBJ1-1, with TRBD1 as a possible D gene (5 bases). Germline V CDR1 and CDR2: MGHRA, YSYEKL. Trimming cost V 1 base and J 1 base, with 10 bases left between them. The CDR3 consists of 15 residues. CDR3 sequence: CASSQGWGPNTEAFF. In DNA form, the CDR3 reads TGCGCCAGCAGCCAAGGGTGGGGCCCGAACACTGAAGCTTTCTTT.

This clone was seen a handful of times. V and J are TRBV13 and TRBJ1-2; a weak D match, TRBD1 (5 bases). The CDR3 has 12 amino acids. V gave up 5 bases and J gave up 7 bases, with 11 bases separating them. The germline V gene has CDR1 PRHDT and CDR2 FYEKMQ (reference sequence). CDR3 region: CASSETGAGYTF. The CDR3 nucleotides are TGTGCCAGCAGCGAAACAGGTGCTGGCTACACCTTC.

This clone was seen a handful of times. The rearrangement joins TRBV5-6 to TRBJ2-5, with 7 bases matching TRBD1. With the DNA end fitting TRBJ2-7 better, the J assignment may be wrong. There are 13 residues in the CDR3. Germline loops: CDR1 SGHDT, CDR2 YYEEEE. The CDR3 DNA reads as TGTGCCTCCCGGGCAGGGGGAGTGGTCGAGCAGTACTTC. It codes for CASRAGGVVEQYF.

The chain recombines TRBV10-3 with TRBJ2-2; possibly TRBD1 or TRBD2 for D (7 bases each). Trimming stripped 6 bases from V and 4 bases from J, with 18 bases between. Germline V CDR1 and CDR2: ENHRY, SYGVKD. This CDR3 has 16 residues. The CDR3 sequence is CAISNPQGGTTGELFF. The DNA of the CDR3 is TGTGCCATCAGCAACCCTCAGGGGGGGACCACCGGGGAGCTGTTTTTT.

This clone came up many times. The rearrangement uses TRBV7-2 and TRBJ2-7, with D tentatively TRBD1 (5 bases). The V end lost 8 bases, the J end lost 1 base, and 12 bases lay between the germline ends. Germline CDR1 SGHTA, CDR2 FQGNSA. The CDR3 is 13 residues long. DNA of the CDR3: TGTGCCAGCGGGGCAGGGATATCCTACGAGCAGTACGTC. Amino acids: CASGAGISYEQYV.

The J gene is TRBJ2-7, the V gene TRBV6-5; tentative D call: TRBD1 (5 bases). CDR3 length: 14 amino acids. V dropped 5 bases and J dropped 2 bases, with 13 bases sitting between them. CDR1 and CDR2 from the germline V gene are MNHEY and SVGAGI. The CDR3 protein is CASSESQAAYEQYF. CDR3 nucleotide sequence: TGTGCCAGCAGTGAGTCACAGGCCGCCTACGAGCAGTACTTC.

In its sample, this clone was seen many times. The chain couples TRBV28 to TRBJ2-7; D might be TRBD1 (6 bases). Germline V gene lookup returns CDR1 MDHEN and CDR2 SYDVKM. Trimming pared 6 bases from V and 2 bases from J, leaving 11 bases between. The CDR3 sequence is 13 residues long. This chain's CDR3 is CASRQTGAYEQYV. The CDR3 region has the DNA TGTGCCAGCAGGCAGACAGGTGCCTACGAGCAGTACGTC.

The genes are TRBV9 and TRBJ1-6; D not resolved. Per the germline V gene, CDR1 is SGDLS and CDR2 is YYNGEE. V lost 4 bases to trimming and J lost 10 bases, with 9 bases between them. This CDR3 region has 12 residues. CDR3 DNA sequence: TGTGCCAGCAGCTCTTCGGGGTCACCCCTCCACTTT. Protein: CASSSSGSPLHF.

This chain joins TRBV6-5 and TRBJ2-1; D is unresolved. Trimming took off 2 bases at V and 3 bases at J, with 8 bases between the two ends. The CDR3 contains 14 residues. From germline, CDR1 is MNHEY and CDR2 SVGAGI. For the CDR3, the DNA is TGTGCCAGCAGTTACGGCAGTCTCTACAATGAGCAGTTCTTC. Translation: CASSYGSLYNEQFF.

This clone turned up a few times. The rearrangement links TRBV6-6 to TRBJ1-3; D gene uncertain. Looked up from germline, CDR1 is MNHNY and CDR2 is SVGAGI (reference sequence). There are 14 residues in the CDR3. V was clipped by 6 bases and J by 2 bases, with 11 bases between them. The CDR3 DNA sequence: TGTGCCAGCAGAAAGACTGGAGCTGGAAACACCATATATTTT. This translates into CASRKTGAGNTIYF.

The rearrangement links TRBV6-8 to TRBJ2-3; D ambiguous. Between the trimmed V and J ends, which lost 7 bases and 2 bases, there was a span of 22 bases. The CDR3 is 17 residues long. Germline V lookup: CDR1 MNHGY, CDR2 SAAAGT. This chain's CDR3 is CASTLGGPYCHTDTQYF. As DNA, the CDR3 is TGTGCCAGCACCCTGGGTGGGCCTTACTGTCACACAGATACGCAGTATTTT.

The CDR3 region has the DNA TGCGCCAGCAGCCAAGATAGCCTAGCGCCAAGCACAGATACGCAGTATTTT. Residues: CASSQDSLAPSTDTQYF. The chain combines TRBV4-1 with TRBJ2-3, with D possibly matching TRBD2 (6 bases). V was trimmed by 0 bases and J by 0 bases, leaving 13 bases between them. The CDR3 runs to 17 residues. In germline, CDR1 is MGHRA, CDR2 YSYEKL.

This clone was observed a few times. The chain recombines TRBV29-1 with TRBJ2-3; TRBD2 matches 7 bases. Trimming cost V 2 bases and J 4 bases; bases outside gene matches: 6. The germline CDR1 and CDR2 sequences are SQVTM and ANQGSEA. The CDR3 runs to 14 residues. The CDR3 DNA reads TGCAGCGTTGAACGCTCGGCGGGAGCAGATACGCAGTATTTT. This sequence encodes CSVERSAGADTQYF.

This chain connects TRBV7-9 to TRBJ2-1; 9 nucleotides line up with TRBD1. Germline V gene data show CDR1 as SEHNR and CDR2 as FQNEAQ (reference sequence). V was clipped by 5 bases and J by 5 bases; unmatched bases: 10. The CDR3 spans 16 residues. For the CDR3, the DNA is TGTGCCAGCAGCGATCACAGGGGGCTGAGGGACAATGAGCAGTTCTTC. This encodes CASSDHRGLRDNEQFF.

The rearrangement uses TRBV30 and TRBJ1-1; no reliable D call. Deletions cut 0 bases from V and 4 bases from J, with 15 bases between. Germline values: CDR1 GTSNPN, CDR2 SVGIG (reference sequence). The CDR3 runs to 15 residues. The CDR3 protein is CAWSVWGGSITEAFF. In DNA, the CDR3 is TGTGCCTGGAGTGTCTGGGGAGGGAGTATCACTGAAGCTTTCTTT.

This clone was picked up a small number of times. This chain connects TRBV27 to TRBJ1-5, with D possibly TRBD1 on 5 matching bases. The V gene lost 2 bases and the J gene lost 11 bases, with 13 bases spanning the gap. Germline values: CDR1 MNHEY, CDR2 SMNVEV (reference sequence). The CDR3 runs 13 residues. The CDR3 DNA reads TGTGCCAGCAGTTTACGAAAAGGGGTGTCCCAGCATTTT. It codes for CASSLRKGVSQHF.

This clone appeared many times. The chain recombines TRBV14 with TRBJ2-3; 8 bases match TRBD2. V lost 4 bases and J lost 8; bases outside the gene matches: 11. The germline V gene has CDR1 SGHDN and CDR2 FVKESK. The CDR3 sequence is 15 residues long. CDR3 bases: TGTGCCAGCAGCCCGCTAGCGGGCAGCGGGGTTACGCAGTATTTT. This codes for CASSPLAGSGVTQYF.

In this sample, this clone turned up a few times. The chain has TRBV28 and TRBJ2-7; 12 bases are a match to TRBD1. Germline lookup yields CDR1 MDHEN and CDR2 SYDVKM. V lost 4 bases to trimming and J lost 7 bases; unmatched junction nucleotides: 8. The CDR3 is 15 amino acids. The DNA of the CDR3 is TGTGCCAGCAGTTCCTCCGGGACAGGGGGCGTGGAGCAGTACGTC. Translating it yields CASSSSGTGGVEQYV.

V and J are TRBV7-9 and TRBJ1-1; possible D gene TRBD1, 5 bases. The CDR3 extends over 15 amino acids. The germline V gene has CDR1 SEHNR and CDR2 FQNEAQ (reference sequence). V was pared by 4 bases and J by 0 bases, with 12 bases between. The CDR3 sequence: CASSSPDRMNTEAFF. In nucleotides, the CDR3 is TGTGCCAGCAGCTCCCCCGACAGAATGAACACTGAAGCTTTCTTT.

A few counts support this clone. The chain combines TRBV5-5 with TRBJ2-3, with D maybe TRBD2 (5 bases). Germline lookup yields CDR1 SGHKS and CDR2 YYEKEE (reference sequence). Trimming left V 3 bases short and J 2 bases short, with 19 bases between. The CDR3 totals 17 residues. CDR3 in amino acids: CASSSTPYGDNTDTQYF. In nucleotides, the CDR3 is TGTGCCAGCAGCTCCACACCATACGGGGATAACACAGATACGCAGTATTTT.

In this sample, this clone turned up a few times. This chain uses TRBV5-1 with TRBJ2-6; weak D call: TRBD2 (6 bases). The CDR3 runs to 15 residues. CDR1 is SGHRS, CDR2 YFSETQ, per germline. Trimming took 8 bases from V and 6 from J, leaving 18 bases between them. The CDR3 loop reads CASFSGTASANVLTF. The DNA for the CDR3 is TGCGCCAGTTTCTCCGGGACTGCCTCGGCCAACGTCCTGACTTTC. The entire variable domain, with the rest obtained from reference TRBV5-1 and TRBJ2-6, is as follows: KAGVTQTPRYLIKTRGQQVTLSCSPISGHRSVSWYQQTPGQGLQFLFEYFSETQRNKGNFPGRFSGRQFSNSRSEMNVSTLELGDSALYLCASFSGTASANVLTFGAGSRLTVL.